This T cell receptor (beta chain) was obtained from a study of cytomegalovirus exposure and HLA in healthy donors. CDR3 size: 15 residues. V shed 6 bases and J 2 bases; nucleotides not matched to a gene: 5. The germline V gene has CDR1 SNHLY and CDR2 FYNNEI. The PCR employed 60 Vbeta primers together with 13 Jbeta primers. Some clones are missing from TCRdb's copy, which holds only in-frame ones; the method was immunoSEQ multiplex PCR. The sample includes 150,000 to 200,000 clones, roughly 85% of them seen just once. The sequenced material came from PBMCs. The V gene is TRBV2, the J gene TRBJ1-5; 9 bases fit TRBD1. This TCR was recovered from a middle-aged man in good health and CMV-seropositive. CDR3 nucleotides: TGTGCCAGCAGGTTGGACAGGGGAGGCAATCAGCCCCAGCATTTT. Amino acid sequence: CASRLDRGGNQPQHF.